The clone carrying this T cell receptor beta chain was seen more than once but under ten times. J was trimmed by 9 bases and V by 4 bases; bases with no gene match: 6. This CDR3 contains 13 residues. Germline-derived CDR1 and CDR2 are SGHNT and YENEEA. This sample was taken from a study of blood T cell repertoires in COVID-19. For the study at large: The origin of the acute and convalescent COVID-19 samples was the United States, Italy and Spain. The analysed material was cDNA or gDNA that came from T cells, B-cell-depleted T cells, or PBMCs.

In the study's own analysis: For nucleated cells, counts were estimated from reference gene primer amplification. TCRdb's table, derived via immunoSEQ multiplex PCR, lists solely in-frame clones and lacks some. The DNA was the basis for D and trimming; V, J and clone size are from that table. This table holds around 89,000 clones, 60% to 80% found once. The clonotype originates from a woman at least 80 years old with acute or convalescent COVID-19. Sequencing was carried out using peripheral blood. The chain employs TRBV11-3 and TRBJ1-3; 7 nucleotides align to TRBD1. The CDR3 DNA sequence: TGTGCCAGCAGCTCCCAGACAGGGACCACCATATATTTT. It specifies CASSSQTGTTIYF.